This T cell receptor beta chain was observed in a study of molecular identifiers for immune sequencing clone quantification. CDR3 length: 13 residues. Per the germline V gene, CDR1 is MNHEY and CDR2 is SMNVEV (reference sequence). Trimming shortened V by 6 bases and J by 2 bases, and 11 bases separated the two germline ends. Bulk TCR libraries used previously described methods and listed TCR primers. In TCRdb, the PCR reads were re-called with MiXCR into one record per CDR3 protein. In the table there are about 510,000 distinct CDR3 sequences, about a fifth of which are singletons. The rearrangement joins TRBV27 to TRBJ2-7, with D tentatively TRBD1 (6 bases). This clonotype was sampled from a human donor in good health. Some libraries in this study had Jurkat cell RNA spiked in. Input material: naive CD8+ T cells from blood, with Jurkat cell RNA spiked in. Subset specified: FACS-sorted CD8+CD4-CCR7+CD45RA+ naive T cells. The CDR3: CASRLPGAYEQYF. CDR3 DNA sequence: TGTGCCAGCAGGTTGCCAGGGGCCTACGAGCAGTACTTC.